This T cell receptor (beta chain) comes out of a study of cytomegalovirus exposure and HLA in healthy donors. With 60 Vbeta and 13 Jbeta primers, the PCR was carried out. Assay: immunoSEQ multiplex PCR; the TCRdb copy retains only in-frame clones and omits some. The sample table includes 55,000 to 80,000 clones. CDR1 is MGHRA, CDR2 YSYEKL, per germline. The ends lost 4 bases at V and 1 base at J; junction bases unmatched: 18. This CDR3 spans 20 amino acids. This TCR was sampled from a man aged 35-49 years in good health and CMV-seronegative. What was sequenced was PBMCs. The V and J genes are TRBV4-1 and TRBJ1-3, with 8 bases fitting TRBD1. CDR3 protein: CASSLRGAGGQLFSGNTIYF. In nucleotides, the CDR3 is TGCGCCAGCAGCCTCCGTGGGGCAGGGGGCCAACTATTTTCTGGAAACACCATATATTTT.